Listed below are T cell receptor beta chains from one sample, sequenced in a study of tumor-infiltrating lymphocytes in primary liver carcinoma. From the multiplex PCR reads, TCRdb called clonotypes with MiXCR, one entry per CDR3 protein. This sample has about 100,000 distinct CDR3 sequences, with about two thirds found just once. The sample taken for sequencing was liver tumor tissue from sampling region 2. These TCRs come from a woman aged 55-70 years with primary liver carcinoma and hepatitis B virus infection. The CDR3 runs from the conserved cysteine through the conserved F or W. Each record gives: J gene, D gene, V gene, clone size, CDR3 DNA, CDR3 protein. A D gene is named only where the DNA matches it firmly. The size of a clone is reported for some rows only, either as once, few or many, or as a class for expanded clones.

j_call: TRBJ2-5; d_call: -; v_call: TRBV11-2; clone_size: medium-sized; cdr3_nt: TGTGCCAGCAGCTTGCTGACCGGGCCCCTGGCAAGAATGGAGACCCAGTACTTC; cdr3_aa: CASSLLTGPLARMETQYF
j_call: TRBJ2-3; d_call: TRBD2; v_call: TRBV11-2; clone_size: -; cdr3_nt: TGTGCCAACAGACCAGAGGCGGGAGACACAGATACGCAGTATTTT; cdr3_aa: CANRPEAGDTDTQYF
j_call: TRBJ1-1; d_call: -; v_call: TRBV12-3/TRBV12-4; clone_size: -; cdr3_nt: TGCGCCAGCAGTTTAGTGCGACAGCCGGATCTCACTGAAGCTTTCTTC; cdr3_aa: CASSLVRQPDLTEAFF
j_call: TRBJ2-5; d_call: TRBD1; v_call: TRBV29-1; clone_size: few; cdr3_nt: TGCAGCGTTCGTTCCCGGGACAGAAGGCACCAAGAGACCCAGTACTTT; cdr3_aa: CSVRSRDRRHQETQYF
j_call: TRBJ2-5; d_call: TRBD2; v_call: TRBV6-5; clone_size: many; cdr3_nt: TGTGCCAGCAGTTACTCGCTCGCGGGAGTACTGGAGACCCAGTACTTC; cdr3_aa: CASSYSLAGVLETQYF
j_call: TRBJ2-5; d_call: -; v_call: TRBV10-2; clone_size: few; cdr3_nt: TGCGCCAGCAGTGCTTGGCGTTCGGAGACCCAGTACTTC; cdr3_aa: CASSAWRSETQYF
j_call: TRBJ2-3; d_call: -; v_call: TRBV11-3; clone_size: -; cdr3_nt: TGTCTCAGCAGCTTTCGGAGTAGCACAGATACGCAGTATTTT; cdr3_aa: CLSSFRSSTDTQYF
j_call: TRBJ2-6; d_call: -; v_call: TRBV11-3; clone_size: once; cdr3_nt: TGTGCCAGCAGACGGTCAGGGTCTGGAACCAACGTCCTGACTTTC; cdr3_aa: CASRRSGSGTNVLTF
j_call: TRBJ2-1; d_call: -; v_call: TRBV11-1; clone_size: -; cdr3_nt: TGTGCCAGCAGCTTAAGGGGGACAATCTACAATGAGCAGTTCTTC; cdr3_aa: CASSLRGTIYNEQFF
j_call: TRBJ2-4; d_call: -; v_call: TRBV6-5; clone_size: many; cdr3_nt: TGTGCCAGCAGTTACCAGGGAACCAAAAACATTCAGTACTTC; cdr3_aa: CASSYQGTKNIQYF